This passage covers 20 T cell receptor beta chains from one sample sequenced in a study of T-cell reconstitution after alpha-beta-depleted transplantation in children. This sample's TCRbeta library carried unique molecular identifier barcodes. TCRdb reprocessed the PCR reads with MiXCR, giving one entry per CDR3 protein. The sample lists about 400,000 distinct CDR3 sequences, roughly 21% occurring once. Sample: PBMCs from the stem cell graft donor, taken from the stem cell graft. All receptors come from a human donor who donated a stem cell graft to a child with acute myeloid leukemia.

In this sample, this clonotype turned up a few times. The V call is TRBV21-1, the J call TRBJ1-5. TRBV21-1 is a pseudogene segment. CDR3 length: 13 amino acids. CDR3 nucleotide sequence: TGTGCCAGCAGCAAAGCGCAGGGTCAGCCCCAGCATTTT. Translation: CASSKAQGQPQHF.

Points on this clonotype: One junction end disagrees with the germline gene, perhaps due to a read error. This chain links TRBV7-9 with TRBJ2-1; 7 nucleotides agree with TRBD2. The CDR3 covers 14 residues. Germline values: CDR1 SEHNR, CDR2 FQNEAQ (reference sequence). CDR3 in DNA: TGTTCCAGCAAAAGCGGGGTCAGCTACAATGAGCAGTTCTTC. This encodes CSSKSGVSYNEQFF. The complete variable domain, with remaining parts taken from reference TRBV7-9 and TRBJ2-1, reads DTGVSQNPRHKITKRGQNVTFRCDPISEHNRLYWYRQTLGQGPEFLTYFQNEAQLEKSRLLSDRFSAERPKGSFSTLEIQRTEQGDSAMYLCSSKSGVSYNEQFFGPGTRLTVL.

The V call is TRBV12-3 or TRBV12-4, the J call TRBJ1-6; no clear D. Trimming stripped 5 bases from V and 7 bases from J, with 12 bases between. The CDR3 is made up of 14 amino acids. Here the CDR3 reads CASSPQGNNSPLHF. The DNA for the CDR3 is TGTGCCAGCAGTCCACAAGGGAACAATTCACCCCTCCACTTT.

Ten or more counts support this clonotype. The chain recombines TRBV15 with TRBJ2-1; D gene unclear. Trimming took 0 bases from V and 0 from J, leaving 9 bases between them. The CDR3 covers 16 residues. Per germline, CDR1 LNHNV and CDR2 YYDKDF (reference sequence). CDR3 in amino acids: CATSRDWVGSYNEQFF. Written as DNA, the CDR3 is TGTGCCACCAGCAGAGATTGGGTGGGCTCCTACAATGAGCAGTTCTTC.

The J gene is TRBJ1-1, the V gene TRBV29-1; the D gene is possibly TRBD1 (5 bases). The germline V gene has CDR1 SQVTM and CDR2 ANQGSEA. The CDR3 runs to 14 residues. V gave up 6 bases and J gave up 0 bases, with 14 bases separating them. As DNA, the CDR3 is TGCAGCGTCCCAAGGGACGAATTGAACACTGAAGCTTTCTTT. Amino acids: CSVPRDELNTEAFF. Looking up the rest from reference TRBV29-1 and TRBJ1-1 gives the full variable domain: SAVISQKPSRDICQRGTSLTIQCQVDSQVTMMFWYRQQPGQSLTLIATANQGSEATYESGFVIDKFPISRPNLTFSTLTVSNMSPEDSSIYLCSVPRDELNTEAFFGQGTRLTVV.

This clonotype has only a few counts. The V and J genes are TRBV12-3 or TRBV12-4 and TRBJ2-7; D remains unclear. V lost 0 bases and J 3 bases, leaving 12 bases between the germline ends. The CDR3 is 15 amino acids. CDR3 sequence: CASSLALNSNYEQYF. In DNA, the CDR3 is TGTGCCAGCAGTTTAGCACTCAACAGCAACTACGAGCAGTACTTC.

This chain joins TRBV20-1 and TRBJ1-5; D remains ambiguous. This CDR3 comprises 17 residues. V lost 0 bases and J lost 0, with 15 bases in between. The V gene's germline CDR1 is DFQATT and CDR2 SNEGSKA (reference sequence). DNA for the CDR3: TGCAGTGCTAGAGATGTGGACGGACTGTATAGCAATCAGCCCCAGCATTTT. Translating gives CSARDVDGLYSNQPQHF.

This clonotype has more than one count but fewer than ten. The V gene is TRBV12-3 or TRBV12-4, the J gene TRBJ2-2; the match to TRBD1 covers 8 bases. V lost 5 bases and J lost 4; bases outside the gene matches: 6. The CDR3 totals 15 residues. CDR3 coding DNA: TGTGCCAGCAGTCCGACCAGGGGGCGCACCGGGGAGCTGTTTTTT. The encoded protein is CASSPTRGRTGELFF.

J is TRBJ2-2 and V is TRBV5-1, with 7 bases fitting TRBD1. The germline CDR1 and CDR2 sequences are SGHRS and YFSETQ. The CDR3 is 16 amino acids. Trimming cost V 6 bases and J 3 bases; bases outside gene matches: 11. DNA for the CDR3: TGCGCCAGCACCTCACCGACAGGGAAGGACACCGGGGAGCTGTTTTTT. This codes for CASTSPTGKDTGELFF.

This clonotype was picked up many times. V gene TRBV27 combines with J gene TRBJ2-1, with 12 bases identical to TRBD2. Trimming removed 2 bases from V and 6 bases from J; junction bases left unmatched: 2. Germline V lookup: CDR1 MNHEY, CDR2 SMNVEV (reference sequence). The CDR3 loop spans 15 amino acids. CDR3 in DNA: TGTGCCAGCAGTTTACGACTAGCGGGAGCCAATGAGCAGTTCTTC. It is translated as CASSLRLAGANEQFF.

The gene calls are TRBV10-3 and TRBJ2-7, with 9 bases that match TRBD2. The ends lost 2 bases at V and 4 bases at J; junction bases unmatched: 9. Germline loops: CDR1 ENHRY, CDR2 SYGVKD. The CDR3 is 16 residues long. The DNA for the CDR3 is TGTGCCATCAGTGAGGTGACTAGCGGTTTTATGTACGAGCAGTACTTC. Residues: CAISEVTSGFMYEQYF.

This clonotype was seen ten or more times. The CDR3 reads CSATPNLEYEQYF. DNA of the CDR3: TGCAGTGCTACCCCGAATTTGGAATACGAGCAGTACTTC. This rearrangement joins TRBV20-1 to TRBJ2-7; D is ambiguous. The V end lost 4 bases, the J end lost 4 bases, and 14 bases lay between the germline ends. Germline loops: CDR1 DFQATT, CDR2 SNEGSKA (reference sequence). There are 13 residues in the CDR3.

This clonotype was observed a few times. The CDR3 loop reads CASSWTSGLRYEQYF. DNA of the CDR3: TGTGCCAGCAGCTGGACTAGCGGGCTACGCTACGAGCAGTACTTC. The genes are TRBV12-3 or TRBV12-4 and TRBJ2-7; 11 bases map to TRBD2. This CDR3 is 15 amino acids long. V shed 6 bases and J 3 bases; nucleotides not matched to a gene: 7.

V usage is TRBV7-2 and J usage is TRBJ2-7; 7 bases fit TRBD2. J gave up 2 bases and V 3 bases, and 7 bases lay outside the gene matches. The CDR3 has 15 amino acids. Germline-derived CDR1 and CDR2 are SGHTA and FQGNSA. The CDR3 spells CASSFHGGSTYEQYF. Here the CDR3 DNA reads TGTGCCAGCAGCTTTCATGGCGGGAGTACCTACGAGCAGTACTTC.

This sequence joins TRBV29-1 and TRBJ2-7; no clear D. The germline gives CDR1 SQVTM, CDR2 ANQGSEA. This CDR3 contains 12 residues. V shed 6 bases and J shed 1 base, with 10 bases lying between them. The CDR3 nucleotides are TGCAGCGTCAGGTCGGATTCCTACGAGCAGTACTTC. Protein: CSVRSDSYEQYF.

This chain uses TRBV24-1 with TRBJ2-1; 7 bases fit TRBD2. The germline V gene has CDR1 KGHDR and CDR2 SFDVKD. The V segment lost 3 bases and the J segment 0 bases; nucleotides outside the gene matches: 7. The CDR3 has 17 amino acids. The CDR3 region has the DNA TGTGCCACCAGTGATGCTTCTAGCGGACGCTCCTACAATGAGCAGTTCTTC. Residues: CATSDASSGRSYNEQFF.

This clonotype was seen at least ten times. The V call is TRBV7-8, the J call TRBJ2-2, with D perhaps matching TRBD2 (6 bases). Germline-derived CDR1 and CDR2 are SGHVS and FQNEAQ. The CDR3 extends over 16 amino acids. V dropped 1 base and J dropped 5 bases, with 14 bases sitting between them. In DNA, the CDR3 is TGTGCCAGCAGCTTAGATCCTAGCGTTCAAACCGGGGAGCTGTTTTTT. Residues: CASSLDPSVQTGELFF. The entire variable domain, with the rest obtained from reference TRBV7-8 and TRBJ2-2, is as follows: GAGVSQSPRYKVAKRGQDVALRCDPISGHVSLFWYQQALGQGPEFLTYFQNEAQLDKSGLPSDRFFAERPEGSVSTLKIQRTQQEDSAVYLCASSLDPSVQTGELFFGEGSRLTVL.

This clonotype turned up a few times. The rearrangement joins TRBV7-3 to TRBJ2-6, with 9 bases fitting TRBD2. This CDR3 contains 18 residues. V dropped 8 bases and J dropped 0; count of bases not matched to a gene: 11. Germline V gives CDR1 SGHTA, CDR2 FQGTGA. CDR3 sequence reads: CASSHSSGMTSGANVLTF. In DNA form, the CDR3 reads TGTGCCAGCTCCCATTCTAGCGGGATGACCTCTGGGGCCAACGTCCTGACTTTC.

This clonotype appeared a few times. The CDR3 loop is CASSLAADYGYTF. For the CDR3, the DNA is TGCGCCAGCAGCTTGGCGGCGGACTATGGCTACACCTTC. The chain couples TRBV5-1 to TRBJ1-2; D gene uncertain. CDR1 and CDR2 from the germline V gene are SGHRS and YFSETQ. V dropped 0 bases and J dropped 3 bases, with 6 bases sitting between them. This CDR3 is built from 13 residues.

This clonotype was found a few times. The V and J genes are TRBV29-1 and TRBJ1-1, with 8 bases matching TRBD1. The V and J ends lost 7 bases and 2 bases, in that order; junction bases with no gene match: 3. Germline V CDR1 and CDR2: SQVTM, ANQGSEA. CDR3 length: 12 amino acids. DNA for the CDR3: TGCAGCGGTGACAGGGGAAACACTGAAGCTTTCTTT. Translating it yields CSGDRGNTEAFF.